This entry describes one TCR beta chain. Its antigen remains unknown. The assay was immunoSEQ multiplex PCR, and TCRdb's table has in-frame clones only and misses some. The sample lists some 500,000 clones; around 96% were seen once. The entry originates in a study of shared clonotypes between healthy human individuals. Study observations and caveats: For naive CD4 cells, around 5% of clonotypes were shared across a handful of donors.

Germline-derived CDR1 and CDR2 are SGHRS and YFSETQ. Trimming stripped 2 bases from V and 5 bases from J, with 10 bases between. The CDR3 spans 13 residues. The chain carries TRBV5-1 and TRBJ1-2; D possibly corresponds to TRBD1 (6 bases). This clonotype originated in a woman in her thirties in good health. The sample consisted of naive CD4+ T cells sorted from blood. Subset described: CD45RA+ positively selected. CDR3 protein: CASSLTGAYGYTF. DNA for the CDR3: TGCGCCAGCAGCTTAACGGGGGCGTATGGCTACACCTTC.